This TCR beta chain was sequenced for a study of memory CD4+ T cells and cytomegalovirus serostatus. V gave up 3 bases and J gave up 6 bases, with 9 bases separating them. The CDR3 runs 12 residues. CDR1 is SGHAT, CDR2 FQNNGV, per germline. Single viable CD3+CD4+CD8-CD45RO+ cells were sorted as the memory CD4+ T cells. Positive selection with CD4 microbeads enriched total CD4+ T cells. Whole-study results and caveats: About 40% of the roughly 160 known CMV-associated TCRbeta sequences appeared in CD4+ memory.

For this clone: What it binds is not known.

This table comes from immunoSEQ multiplex PCR, and its TCRdb copy is limited to in-frame clones, with some not included. Counted here are over 65,000 clones, 80% occurring once; the ten biggest clones make up around 0.78%. This sequence joins TRBV11-2 and TRBJ2-7, with D perhaps TRBD1 (5 bases). The TCR sequence derives from an adult in good health and CMV-seronegative. Specimen: memory CD4+ T cells from blood. CDR3 in amino acids: CASSFAGLEQYF. The CDR3 DNA follows: TGTGCCAGCAGCTTCGCAGGGCTCGAGCAGTACTTC.